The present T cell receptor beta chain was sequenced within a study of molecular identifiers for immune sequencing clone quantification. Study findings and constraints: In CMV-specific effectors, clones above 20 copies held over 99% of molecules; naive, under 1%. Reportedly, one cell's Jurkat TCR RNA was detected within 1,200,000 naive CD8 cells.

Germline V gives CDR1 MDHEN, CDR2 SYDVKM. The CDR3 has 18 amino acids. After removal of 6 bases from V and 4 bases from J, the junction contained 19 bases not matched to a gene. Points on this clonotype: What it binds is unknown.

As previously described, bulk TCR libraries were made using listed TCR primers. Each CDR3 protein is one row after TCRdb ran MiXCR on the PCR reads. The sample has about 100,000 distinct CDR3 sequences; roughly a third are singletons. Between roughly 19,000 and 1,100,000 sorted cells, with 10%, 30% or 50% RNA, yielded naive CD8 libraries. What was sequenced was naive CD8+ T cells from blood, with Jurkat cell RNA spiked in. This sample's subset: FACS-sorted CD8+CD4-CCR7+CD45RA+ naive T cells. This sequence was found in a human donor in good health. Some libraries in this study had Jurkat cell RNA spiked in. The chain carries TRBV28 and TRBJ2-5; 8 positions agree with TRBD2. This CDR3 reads CASRLILAGGTDPETQYF. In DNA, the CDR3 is TGTGCCAGCAGATTGATCCTTGCGGGAGGCACCGACCCAGAGACCCAGTACTTC.